The 22 T cell receptor beta chains presented below share a single source sample, sequenced in a study of control samples from healthy donors and cancer patients. Measured with immunoSEQ multiplex PCR; TCRdb has only the in-frame clones, and not every one. The sample shows approximately 100,000 clones, around 89% of them seen only once. The sample consisted of blood. These TCRs come from a woman between 45 and 60 years old in good health.

The rearrangement joins TRBV30 to TRBJ2-2; possibly TRBD1 for D (5 bases). Germline V gene lookup returns CDR1 GTSNPN and CDR2 SVGIG (reference sequence). The CDR3 totals 13 residues. Trimming cost V 5 bases and J 1 base, with 8 bases left between them. The CDR3 loop is CAWDDRNTGELFF. In nucleotides, the CDR3 is TGTGCCTGGGATGACAGGAACACCGGGGAGCTGTTTTTT.

The chain carries TRBV18 and TRBJ2-5, with a possible D match to TRBD1 (6 bases). The CDR3 loop spans 13 amino acids. The germline V gene encodes CDR1 KGHSH and CDR2 LQKENI. Trimming left V 2 bases short and J 4 bases short, with 8 bases between. CDR3 in amino acids: CASSPGGGETQYF. CDR3 sequence (DNA): TGTGCCAGCTCACCAGGGGGCGGAGAGACCCAGTACTTC.

The chain uses TRBV6-5 and TRBJ2-2, with a tentative D call TRBD2 (6 bases). The CDR3 has 14 amino acids. Germline-derived CDR1 and CDR2 are MNHEY and SVGAGI. Trimming shortened V by 7 bases and J by 4 bases, and 13 bases separated the two germline ends. This chain's CDR3 is CASKVGGSTGELFF. CDR3 coding DNA: TGTGCCAGCAAGGTGGGAGGCAGCACCGGGGAGCTGTTTTTT.

This clone showed up just once. This chain connects TRBV15 to TRBJ2-1, with D possibly matching TRBD2 (7 bases). V lost 5 bases and J lost 4, with 18 bases in between. Germline V gene data show CDR1 as LNHNV and CDR2 as YYDKDF (reference sequence). This CDR3 comprises 16 residues. This chain's CDR3 is CATSGGGGGVYNEQFF. CDR3 DNA sequence: TGTGCCACCAGCGGGGGGGGCGGGGGAGTTTACAATGAGCAGTTCTTC.

V and J are TRBV20-1 and TRBJ2-1; D ambiguous. The germline gives CDR1 DFQATT, CDR2 SNEGSKA (reference sequence). V lost 3 bases to trimming and J lost 4 bases, with 4 bases between them. This CDR3 is built from 11 residues. Here the CDR3 reads CSASRYNEQFF. The CDR3 DNA is TGCAGTGCTAGCAGATACAATGAGCAGTTCTTC.

This rearrangement joins TRBV12-3 or TRBV12-4 to TRBJ2-7, with unresolved D. The CDR3 sequence is 13 residues long. Trimming removed 3 bases from V and 4 bases from J, with 10 bases in between. The CDR3 bases are TGTGCCAGCAGTTTGTCTAGGGTATACGAGCAGTACTTC. This encodes CASSLSRVYEQYF.

This chain joins TRBV6-5 and TRBJ1-4; no clear D gene. Germline lookup yields CDR1 MNHEY and CDR2 SVGAGI. Between the trimmed V and J ends, which lost 6 bases and 7 bases, there was a span of 18 bases. The CDR3 loop spans 15 amino acids. The CDR3 loop reads CASSLLWTEPEKLFF. CDR3 DNA sequence: TGTGCCAGCAGCCTTCTATGGACTGAGCCTGAAAAACTGTTTTTT.

The rearrangement uses TRBV7-8 and TRBJ2-3; the D gene is possibly TRBD2 (6 bases). The CDR3 extends over 16 amino acids. The germline V and J ends were trimmed by 5 bases and 3 bases, with 18 bases remaining between them. Germline V gene lookup returns CDR1 SGHVS and CDR2 FQNEAQ. The CDR3 loop reads CASSAQGGAATDTQYF. CDR3 DNA sequence: TGTGCCAGCAGCGCCCAGGGAGGAGCTGCGACAGATACGCAGTATTTT.

V usage is TRBV6-2 or TRBV6-3 and J usage is TRBJ1-4; tentatively, D is TRBD1 (6 bases). Germline assignment: CDR1 MNHEY and CDR2 SVGEGT. V was shortened by 6 bases and J by 4 bases, with 18 bases between the two germline ends. The CDR3 is 16 residues long. Written as DNA, the CDR3 is TGTGCCAGCAGCTGGGGACAACCAAGATTTAATGAAAAACTGTTTTTT. This translates into CASSWGQPRFNEKLFF.

This clone was recorded only once. This sequence joins TRBV9 and TRBJ1-4; perhaps TRBD1 as D (5 bases). The CDR3 has 14 amino acids. Trimming removed 1 base at V and 4 bases at J, with 8 bases between. Germline-derived CDR1 and CDR2 are SGDLS and YYNGEE. This CDR3 reads CASSVRGDNEKLFF. In DNA form, the CDR3 reads TGTGCCAGCAGCGTAAGGGGAGATAATGAAAAACTGTTTTTT. Filled out from reference TRBV9 and TRBJ1-4, the complete variable domain reads DSGVTQTPKHLITATGQRVTLRCSPRSGDLSVYWYQQSLDQGLQFLIQYYNGEERAKGNILERFSAQQFPDLHSELNLSSLELGDSALYFCASSVRGDNEKLFFGSGTQLSVL.

The rearrangement joins TRBV30 to TRBJ1-1; TRBD1 matches at 12 bases. V trimming: 5 bases; J trimming: 11 bases; junction bases outside the gene matches: 9. Looked up from germline, CDR1 is GTSNPN and CDR2 is SVGIG (reference sequence). There are 13 residues in the CDR3. CDR3 sequence (DNA): TGTGCCTGGGAGGGCACGGGACAGGGGGCGGCTTTCTTT. Amino acid sequence: CAWEGTGQGAAFF.

The chain is built from TRBV7-8 and TRBJ1-1; D perhaps matches TRBD1 (5 bases). Germline CDR1 reads SGHVS; CDR2 reads FQNEAQ. With 5 bases removed from V and 5 bases from J, the gap between germline ends came to 9 bases. This CDR3 spans 12 amino acids. CDR3 sequence: CASSLRGTEAFF. The CDR3 nucleotides read TGTGCCAGCAGCCTTCGGGGGACTGAAGCTTTCTTT.

The rearrangement links TRBV11-3 to TRBJ2-3, with 10 bases that match TRBD2. V was pared by 4 bases and J by 1 base, with 2 bases of the junction left unmatched. CDR3 length: 15 amino acids. Germline-derived CDR1 and CDR2 are SGHNT and YENEEA. CDR3 residues: CASSWTSGRTDTQYF. CDR3 bases: TGTGCCAGCAGCTGGACTAGCGGTCGCACAGATACGCAGTATTTT.

The V call is TRBV6-5, the J call TRBJ1-2; TRBD1 agrees at 7 bases. The CDR3 has 13 residues. In germline, CDR1 is MNHEY, CDR2 SVGAGI. The ends lost 4 bases at V and 6 bases at J; junction bases unmatched: 5. The CDR3 loop is CASSLQGTNGYTF. Here the CDR3 DNA reads TGTGCCAGCAGTTTACAGGGGACGAATGGCTACACCTTC.

This clone was detected only once. The chain links TRBV4-1 to TRBJ2-7, with TRBD2 matching over 8 bases. CDR3 length: 17 amino acids. Trimming at V came to 3 bases and at J to 0 bases, leaving 10 bases not matched to a gene. Germline CDR1 MGHRA, CDR2 YSYEKL. CDR3 coding DNA: TGCGCCAGCAGCCATCTAAACACGGGGGGGCGCTCCTACGAGCAGTACTTC. Its protein is CASSHLNTGGRSYEQYF.

This clone was detected a few times. The chain links TRBV15 to TRBJ2-1, with 8 positions matching TRBD1. V shed 0 bases and J 1 base; nucleotides not matched to a gene: 14. The CDR3 consists of 20 residues. The germline gives CDR1 LNHNV, CDR2 YYDKDF (reference sequence). CDR3 residues: CATSRDLGTGETPSYNEQFF. As DNA, the CDR3 is TGTGCCACCAGCAGAGATCTCGGGACAGGTGAAACCCCGTCCTACAATGAGCAGTTCTTC.

The V call is TRBV12-3 or TRBV12-4, the J call TRBJ2-5; D not certain. This CDR3 comprises 13 residues. The germline V and J ends were trimmed by 6 bases and 5 bases, with 13 bases remaining between them. CDR3 DNA: TGTGCCAGCAGGGCCTCGGCCCTTGAGACCCAGTACTTC. Encoded protein: CASRASALETQYF.

This clone is a singleton in its sample. The V call is TRBV6-5, the J call TRBJ2-3; 7 nucleotides line up with TRBD2. The CDR3 has 14 amino acids. The ends lost 6 bases at V and 2 bases at J; junction bases unmatched: 5. The germline gives CDR1 MNHEY, CDR2 SVGAGI. The CDR3: CASRSGTATDTQYF. DNA of the CDR3: TGTGCCAGCAGGAGCGGGACCGCCACAGATACGCAGTATTTT.

The chain is built from TRBV12-3 or TRBV12-4 and TRBJ2-7, with a tentative D call TRBD1 (6 bases). The CDR3 contains 13 residues. Trimming removed 6 bases at V and 5 bases at J, with 14 bases between. The CDR3 loop reads CASSTGRIDEQYF. CDR3 in DNA: TGTGCCAGCAGCACAGGGCGTATCGACGAGCAGTACTTC.

The V and J genes are TRBV5-1 and TRBJ2-3; no clear D gene. Trimming left V 0 bases short and J 8 bases short, with 7 bases between. Germline V gives CDR1 SGHRS, CDR2 YFSETQ. The CDR3 has 12 amino acids. CDR3 loop: CASSLGSRTQYF. CDR3 DNA: TGCGCCAGCAGCTTGGGGAGCCGTACGCAGTATTTT. The variable domain in full, completed from reference TRBV5-1 and TRBJ2-3, reads KAGVTQTPRYLIKTRGQQVTLSCSPISGHRSVSWYQQTPGQGLQFLFEYFSETQRNKGNFPGRFSGRQFSNSRSEMNVSTLELGDSALYLCASSLGSRTQYFGPGTRLTVL.

This clone was seen just once. The chain employs TRBV2 and TRBJ2-1; no definite D call. This CDR3 has 13 residues. Trimming removed 8 bases from V and 6 bases from J, with 14 bases in between. Germline CDR1 SNHLY, CDR2 FYNNEI. The CDR3 DNA reads TGTGCCAGCGAAGGGTGGGTGGGCAATGAGCAGTTCTTC. Encoded protein: CASEGWVGNEQFF. Using reference TRBV2 and TRBJ2-1 for the parts outside the CDR3, the full variable domain is EPEVTQTPSHQVTQMGQEVILRCVPISNHLYFYWYRQILGQKVEFLVSFYNNEISEKSEIFDDQFSVERPDGSNFTLKIRSTKLEDSAMYFCASEGWVGNEQFFGPGTRLTVL.

CDR3 in amino acids: CASSEHGGVINTGELFF. The DNA for the CDR3 is TGTGCCAGCAGCGAACACGGGGGAGTAATCAACACCGGGGAGCTGTTTTTT. This sequence joins TRBV7-3 and TRBJ2-2, with a weak D call TRBD2 (6 bases). The length of the CDR3 is 17 residues. Germline CDR1 and CDR2: SGHTA and FQGTGA. V was trimmed by 5 bases and J by 2 bases, leaving 18 bases between them.